The rows below give T cell receptor beta chains drawn from one sample of a study of monozygotic twins with inflammatory bowel disease. For each CDR3 protein, TCRdb gives one entry from its re-call of the 5' RACE reads, without DNA. Its listing shows approximately 120,000 distinct CDR3 sequences. Sequencing was done on a sample of blood. These receptors were collected from a human donor with ulcerative colitis or Crohn's disease, or a healthy co-twin of an affected twin (not recorded which). The CDR3 runs from the conserved cysteine through the conserved F or W.

v_gene	j_gene	CDR3aa
TRBV5-1	TRBJ2-7	CASSSEERQTLPYEQYF
TRBV5-1	TRBJ1-4	CASSAGTTNEKLFF
TRBV29-1	TRBJ2-7	CSVEAGLYEPYF
TRBV7-2	TRBJ1-1	CASSLDLWAEAFF
TRBV10-3	TRBJ1-6	CATLLGANSPLHF
TRBV19	TRBJ2-1	CASSYDLKDYNEQFF
TRBV28	TRBJ1-1	CASTQATGGNPEAFF
TRBV12-3/TRBV12-4	TRBJ1-4	CATSPGSLKGKLFF
TRBV5-1	TRBJ1-4	CASSLGPSNEKLFF
TRBV5-1	TRBJ2-7	CASSPDKFGYEQYF
TRBV4-2	TRBJ2-1	CASSQRGRDNEQFF
TRBV12-3/TRBV12-4	TRBJ2-6	CASQVSGANVLTF
TRBV29-1	TRBJ2-2	CSVLRGMNTGELFF
TRBV20-1	TRBJ2-3	CSARLAGVPDTQYF
TRBV4-2	TRBJ1-3	CASSHDPSGNTIYF
TRBV9	TRBJ2-5	CASSIDEGRGETQYF
TRBV24-1	TRBJ2-5	CATRSGQGETQYF
TRBV7-9	TRBJ2-3	CASSSGSTDTQYF
TRBV5-4	TRBJ2-1	CASSLPGYNEQFF
TRBV7-3	TRBJ1-2	CASRPSQGAPSNYGYTF
TRBV5-1	TRBJ2-2	CASRLGTVDPGELFF
TRBV20-1	TRBJ2-1	CSAPHSGGKNEQFF
TRBV7-2	TRBJ2-4	CASTAPADGFGIQYF
TRBV19	TRBJ2-2	CASSKQGATNTGELFF
TRBV18	TRBJ2-7	CASSPLQALDYEQYF
TRBV6-1	TRBJ1-1	CASSRRPVDTEAFF
TRBV29-1	TRBJ2-1	CSVVTSGRARSYNEQFF
TRBV2	TRBJ2-7	CASSEGWSGSYEQYF
TRBV7-3	TRBJ1-1	CASSPAGDTSGKAFF
TRBV9	TRBJ2-2	CASSVGVGEDTGELFF
TRBV6-5	TRBJ2-6	CASSRSQGSAGANVLTF
TRBV4-1	TRBJ2-7	CASSQGYDVSRAYEQYF
TRBV20-1	TRBJ2-2	CSASRPGRTNTGELFF
TRBV20-1	TRBJ2-7	CSALRIGVPYEQYF
TRBV2	TRBJ1-2	CASPRDGSNYGYTF
TRBV20-1	TRBJ2-1	CSAREGGGGYYNEQFF
TRBV19	TRBJ2-4	CASSKQTEANIQYF
TRBV5-1	TRBJ2-5	CASSSRLPFGARQETQYF
TRBV18	TRBJ2-1	CASSRQGQGGSYNEQFF
TRBV7-2	TRBJ2-3	CASSLASTDTQYF
TRBV6-5	TRBJ1-2	CASRQNYGYTF
TRBV6-1	TRBJ2-7	CASTLRPGVPYEQYF
TRBV18	TRBJ2-1	CASSPPSILQGGEQFF
TRBV7-2	TRBJ2-1	CASSFFDREQFF
TRBV5-1	TRBJ2-1	CASSWDVRVGEQFF
TRBV5-1	TRBJ2-3	CASSFLAGLTDTQYF
TRBV7-3	TRBJ2-2	CASSPGAAGAGELFF
TRBV5-1	TRBJ2-1	CASSFEVLAGNNEQFF
TRBV25-1	TRBJ2-5	CASSDDPDRVQETQYF
TRBV27	TRBJ1-1	CASSSIHRTEAFF
TRBV25-1	TRBJ1-1	CASSQGFGAETEAFF
TRBV4-2	TRBJ1-5	CASSQRWRGEGQPQHF
TRBV3-1	TRBJ2-6	CASSSPPIFSGANVLTF
TRBV7-9	TRBJ1-2	CASTDATREGGYTF
TRBV12-3/TRBV12-4	TRBJ2-1	CASTPPQRGGHEQFF
TRBV6-2/TRBV6-3	TRBJ2-2	CASSRTGTDLFTGELFF
TRBV5-1	TRBJ1-6	CASSSQGIRVNSPLHF
TRBV4-1	TRBJ2-5	CASRSSGQETQYF
TRBV24-1	TRBJ2-1	CATSDGLVGGNEQFF
TRBV12-3/TRBV12-4	TRBJ2-1	CASSLILAGDGEQFF